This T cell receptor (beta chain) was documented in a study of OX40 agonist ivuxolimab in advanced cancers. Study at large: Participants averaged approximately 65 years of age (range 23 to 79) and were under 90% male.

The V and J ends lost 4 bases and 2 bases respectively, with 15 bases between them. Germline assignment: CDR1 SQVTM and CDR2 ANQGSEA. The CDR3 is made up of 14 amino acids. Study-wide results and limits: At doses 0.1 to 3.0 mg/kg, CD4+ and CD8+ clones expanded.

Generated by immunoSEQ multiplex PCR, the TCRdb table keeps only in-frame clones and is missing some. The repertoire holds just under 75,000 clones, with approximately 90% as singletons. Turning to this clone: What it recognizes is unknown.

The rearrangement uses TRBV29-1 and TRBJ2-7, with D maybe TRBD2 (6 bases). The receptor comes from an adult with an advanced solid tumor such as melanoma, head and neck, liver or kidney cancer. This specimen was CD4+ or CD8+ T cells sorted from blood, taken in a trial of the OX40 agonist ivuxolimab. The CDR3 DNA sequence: TGCAGCGTTGCGGGGGTAGGGTTAACCTACGAGCAGTACTTC. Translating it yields CSVAGVGLTYEQYF.